This T cell receptor (beta chain) is drawn from a study of shared clonotypes between healthy human individuals. The V and J ends lost 6 bases and 6 bases respectively, with 15 bases between them. The CDR3 length is 13 residues. Germline V gene sequence: CDR1 MNHNY, CDR2 SVGAGI (reference sequence). Profiled with immunoSEQ multiplex PCR; TCRdb holds only in-frame clones, not every one. The sample has roughly 480,000 clones, roughly 78% seen once. The chain uses TRBV6-6 and TRBJ2-7; no firm D call. The sequenced sample consisted of PBMCs. This TCR derives from a woman aged 40 to 50 in good health. Some clones in this sample may be carry-over from other donors' samples. CDR3 region: CASSPSGTGEQYF. The DNA for the CDR3 is TGTGCCAGCAGCCCCTCGGGTACGGGCGAGCAGTACTTC.